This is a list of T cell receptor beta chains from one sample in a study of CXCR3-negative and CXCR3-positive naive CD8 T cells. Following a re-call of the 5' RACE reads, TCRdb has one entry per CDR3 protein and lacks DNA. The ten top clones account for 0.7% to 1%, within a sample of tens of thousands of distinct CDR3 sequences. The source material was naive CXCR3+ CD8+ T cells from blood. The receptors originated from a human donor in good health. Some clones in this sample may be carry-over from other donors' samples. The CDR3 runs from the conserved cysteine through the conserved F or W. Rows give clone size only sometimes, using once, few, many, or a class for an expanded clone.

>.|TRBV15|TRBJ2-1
CATSAYRDEQFF
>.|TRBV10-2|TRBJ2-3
CASSGGDAVTDTQYF
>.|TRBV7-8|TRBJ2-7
CASSLFTSASSYEQYF
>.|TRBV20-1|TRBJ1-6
CSASVLGDSNSPLHF
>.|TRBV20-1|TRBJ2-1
CSVTPSNEQFF
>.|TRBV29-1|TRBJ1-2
CSVGLNDGQGIYGYTF
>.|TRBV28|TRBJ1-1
CASSLIARAPTEAFF
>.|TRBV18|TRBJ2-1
CASSPGAEQFF
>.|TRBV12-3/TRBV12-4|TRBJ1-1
CASRDSGGTEAFF
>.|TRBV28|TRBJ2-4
CASSRESKNIQYF
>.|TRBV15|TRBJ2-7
CATSRDRGHEQYF
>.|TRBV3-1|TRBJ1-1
CASSQDRGPWTEAFF
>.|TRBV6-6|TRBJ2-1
CASSYPETDEQFF
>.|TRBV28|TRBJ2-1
CASSIATSGGYNEQFF
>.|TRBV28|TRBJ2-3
CASSLLGGPGDTQYF
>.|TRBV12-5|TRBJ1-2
CASSGPGVGYTF
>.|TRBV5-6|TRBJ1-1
CASSRDREAVPEAFF
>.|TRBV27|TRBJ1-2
CASSLRLRSGYTF
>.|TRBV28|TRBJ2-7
CASSFGVGTYEQYF
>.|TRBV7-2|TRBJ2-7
CASSIWIQEREQYF
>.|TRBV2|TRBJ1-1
CAMDRGNTEAFF
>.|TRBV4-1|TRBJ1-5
CASSVGVAQPQHF
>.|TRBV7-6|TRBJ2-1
CASSLFRWTTSYNEQFF
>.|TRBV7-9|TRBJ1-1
CASSFGTSYTEAFF
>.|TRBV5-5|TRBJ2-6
CASSKTGGNSGANVLTF
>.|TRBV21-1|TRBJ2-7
CASRGPSPHYEQYF
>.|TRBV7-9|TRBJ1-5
CSSSLDRNQPQHF
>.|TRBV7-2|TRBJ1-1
CASSYGTTAAEAFF
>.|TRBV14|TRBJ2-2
CASSQSLVGELFF
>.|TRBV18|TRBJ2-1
CASSPPSGHNEQFF
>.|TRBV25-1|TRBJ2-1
CASRDSGASSYNEQFF
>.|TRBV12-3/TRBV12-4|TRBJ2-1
CASSVGLAGAQWYNEQFF
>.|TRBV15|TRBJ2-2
CATSPYDPYNANTGELFF
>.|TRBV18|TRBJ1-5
CASSPFGTNQPQHF
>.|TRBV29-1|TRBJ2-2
CSVEGSTGELFF
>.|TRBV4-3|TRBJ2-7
CASSQDGRPSGREEQYF
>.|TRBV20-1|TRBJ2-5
CSAAGRGQETQYF
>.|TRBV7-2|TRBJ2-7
CASSLVGANYEQYF
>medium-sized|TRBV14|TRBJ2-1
CASSQGAGSYNEQFF
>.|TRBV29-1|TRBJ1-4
CSVEDYNSDFNEKLFF
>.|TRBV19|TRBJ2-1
CASSIFASGIYNEQFF
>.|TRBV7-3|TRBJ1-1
CASSLTTGGTEAFF
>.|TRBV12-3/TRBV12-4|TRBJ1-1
CASSWDSNWLNTEAFF
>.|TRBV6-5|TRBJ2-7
CASSPTGASYEQYF
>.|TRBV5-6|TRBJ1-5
CASSLGFYSNQPQHF
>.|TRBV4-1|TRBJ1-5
CASSQEWELNNQPQHF
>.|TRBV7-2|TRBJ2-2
CASSAGGASNTGELFF
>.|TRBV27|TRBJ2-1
CASSVLAGGNEQFF
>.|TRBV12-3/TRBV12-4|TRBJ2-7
CASSPYRPGLAGAQEQYF
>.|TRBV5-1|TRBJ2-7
CASSFHGVTYEQYF
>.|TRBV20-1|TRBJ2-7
CSARPRWDEQYF
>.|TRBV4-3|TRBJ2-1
CASSPGGLYYNEQFF
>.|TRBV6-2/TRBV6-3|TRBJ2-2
CASSPPFTGELFF
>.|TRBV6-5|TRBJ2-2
CASSKRAGELFF
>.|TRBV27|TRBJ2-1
CASSPTDRVKGVF
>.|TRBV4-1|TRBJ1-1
CASSQDVGGGTEAFF
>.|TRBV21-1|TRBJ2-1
CASSKKRKDATYNEQFF
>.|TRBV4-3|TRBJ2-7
CASSQLLAGSHYEQYF
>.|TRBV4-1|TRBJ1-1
CASSQGYPTEAFF
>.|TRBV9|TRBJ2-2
CASSVEWGITGELFF